This TCR beta chain was found in a study of cytomegalovirus exposure and HLA in healthy donors. Using immunoSEQ multiplex PCR, the repertoire was profiled, and TCRdb retains in-frame clones only, with some absent. The sample contains 55,000 to 80,000 clones, around 93% of which appear only once. V was clipped by 3 bases and J by 5 bases; unmatched bases: 14. Germline V gives CDR1 SGHRS, CDR2 YFSETQ. The CDR3 spans 17 residues. About this clone itself: Antigen unknown.

It was the approximately 120-subject validation cohort, separate from the approximately 670-subject first cohort, to which the donors belonged. The study's findings and limits: It was reported that the classifier diagnosed cytomegalovirus status with high specificity and sensitivity in both the original and validation cohorts. As confirmed in vitro, a few CMV-associated chains were specific for CMV antigens.

Input material: PBMCs. This chain links TRBV5-1 with TRBJ2-3; 8 bases line up with TRBD2. The TCR comes from a woman between 18 and 29 years old in good health and CMV-seropositive. CDR3 amino acids: CASSSILAGLLGDTQYF. The CDR3 DNA is TGCGCCAGCAGCTCCATTTTAGCGGGGCTTCTCGGAGATACGCAGTATTTT.